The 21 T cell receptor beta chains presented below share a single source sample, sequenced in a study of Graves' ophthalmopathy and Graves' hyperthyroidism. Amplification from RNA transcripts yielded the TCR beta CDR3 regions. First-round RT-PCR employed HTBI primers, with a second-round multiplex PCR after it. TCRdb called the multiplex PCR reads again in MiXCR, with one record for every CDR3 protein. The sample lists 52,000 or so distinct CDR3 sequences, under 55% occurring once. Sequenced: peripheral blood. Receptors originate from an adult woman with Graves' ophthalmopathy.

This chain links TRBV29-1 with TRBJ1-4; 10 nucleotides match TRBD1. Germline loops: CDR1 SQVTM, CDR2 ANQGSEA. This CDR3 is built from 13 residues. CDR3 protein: CQLTGTGVEKLFF. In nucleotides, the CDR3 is TGCCAGCTCACCGGGACAGGGGTTGAAAAACTGTTTTTT.

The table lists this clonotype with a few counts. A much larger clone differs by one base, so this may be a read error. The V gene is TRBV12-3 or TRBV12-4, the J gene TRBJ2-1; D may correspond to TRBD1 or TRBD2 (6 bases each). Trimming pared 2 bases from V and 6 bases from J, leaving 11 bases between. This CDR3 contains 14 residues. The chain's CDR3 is CASSLKGGGNEQFF. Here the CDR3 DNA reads TGTGCCAGCAGTTTAAAAGGGGGAGGCAATGAGCAGTTCTTC.

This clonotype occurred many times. This chain's CDR3 is CASSKRTGQETQYF. DNA for the CDR3: TGTGCCAGCAGCAAACGGACAGGCCAAGAGACCCAGTACTTC. V and J are TRBV7-9 and TRBJ2-5, with 7 positions matching TRBD1. Trimming removed 5 bases from V and 1 base from J; junction bases left unmatched: 4. Germline CDR1 reads SEHNR; CDR2 reads FQNEAQ (reference sequence). This CDR3 spans 14 amino acids.

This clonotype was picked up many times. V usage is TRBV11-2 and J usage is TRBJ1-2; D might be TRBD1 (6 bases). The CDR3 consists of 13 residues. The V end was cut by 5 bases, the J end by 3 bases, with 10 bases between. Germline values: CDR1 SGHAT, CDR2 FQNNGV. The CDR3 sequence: CASSPTGYYGYTF. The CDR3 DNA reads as TGTGCCAGCAGCCCGACAGGCTACTATGGCTACACCTTC.

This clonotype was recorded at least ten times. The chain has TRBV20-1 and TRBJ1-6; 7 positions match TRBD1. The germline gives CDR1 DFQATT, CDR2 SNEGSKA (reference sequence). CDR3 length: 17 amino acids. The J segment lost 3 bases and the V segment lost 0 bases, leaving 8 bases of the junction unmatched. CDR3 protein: CSARDRQGVNYNSPLHF. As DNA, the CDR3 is TGCAGTGCTAGAGATCGGCAGGGGGTGAACTATAATTCACCCCTCCACTTT.

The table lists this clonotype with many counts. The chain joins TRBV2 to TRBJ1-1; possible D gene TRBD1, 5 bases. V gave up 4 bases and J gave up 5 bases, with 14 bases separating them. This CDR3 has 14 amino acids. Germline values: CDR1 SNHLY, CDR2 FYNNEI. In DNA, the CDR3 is TGTGCCAGCAGTGTTGTGGGACTGGATACTGAAGCTTTCTTT. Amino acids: CASSVVGLDTEAFF.

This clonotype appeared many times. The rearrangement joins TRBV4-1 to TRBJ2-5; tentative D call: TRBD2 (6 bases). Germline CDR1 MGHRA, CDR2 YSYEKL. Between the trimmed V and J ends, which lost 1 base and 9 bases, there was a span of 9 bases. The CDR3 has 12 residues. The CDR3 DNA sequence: TGCGCCAGCAGCCAAGTAACGGGGGCCCAGTACTTC. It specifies CASSQVTGAQYF.

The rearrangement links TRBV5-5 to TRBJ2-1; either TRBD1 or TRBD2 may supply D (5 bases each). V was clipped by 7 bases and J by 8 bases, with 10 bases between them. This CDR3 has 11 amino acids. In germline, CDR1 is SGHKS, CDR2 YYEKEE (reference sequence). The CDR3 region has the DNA TGTGCCAGCGCGAGGGGCCATGAGCAGTTCTTC. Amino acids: CASARGHEQFF.

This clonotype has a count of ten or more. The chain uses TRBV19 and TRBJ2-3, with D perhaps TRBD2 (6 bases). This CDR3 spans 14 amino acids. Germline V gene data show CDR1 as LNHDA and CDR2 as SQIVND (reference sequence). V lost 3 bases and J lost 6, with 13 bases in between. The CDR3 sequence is CASSMTRDGDTQYF. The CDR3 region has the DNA TGTGCCAGTAGTATGACTAGAGACGGGGATACGCAGTATTTT.

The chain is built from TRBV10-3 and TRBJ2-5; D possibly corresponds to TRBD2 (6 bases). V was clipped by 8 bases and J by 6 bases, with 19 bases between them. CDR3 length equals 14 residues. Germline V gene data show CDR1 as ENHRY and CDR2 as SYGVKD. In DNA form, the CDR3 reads TGTGCCATCGGGCTCCGAGGAGGGTATAAGACCCAGTACTTC. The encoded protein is CAIGLRGGYKTQYF.

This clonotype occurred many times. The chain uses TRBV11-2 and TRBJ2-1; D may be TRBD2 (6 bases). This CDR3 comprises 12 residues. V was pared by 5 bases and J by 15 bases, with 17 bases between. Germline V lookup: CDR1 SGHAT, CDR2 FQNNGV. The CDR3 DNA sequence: TGTGCCAGCAGCACAGTCGGGACTTTCGGGTTCTTC. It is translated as CASSTVGTFGFF. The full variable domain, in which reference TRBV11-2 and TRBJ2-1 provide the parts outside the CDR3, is EAGVAQSPRYKIIEKRQSVAFWCNPISGHATLYWYQQILGQGPKLLIQFQNNGVVDDSQLPKDRFSAERLKGVDSTLKIQPAKLEDSAVYLCASSTVGTFGFFGPGTRLTVL.

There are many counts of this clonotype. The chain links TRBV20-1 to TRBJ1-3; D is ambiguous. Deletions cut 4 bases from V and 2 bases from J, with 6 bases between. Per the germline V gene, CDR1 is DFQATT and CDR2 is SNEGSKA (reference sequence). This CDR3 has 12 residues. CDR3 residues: CSAIAPGNTIYF. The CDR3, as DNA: TGCAGTGCTATAGCCCCTGGAAACACCATATATTTT.

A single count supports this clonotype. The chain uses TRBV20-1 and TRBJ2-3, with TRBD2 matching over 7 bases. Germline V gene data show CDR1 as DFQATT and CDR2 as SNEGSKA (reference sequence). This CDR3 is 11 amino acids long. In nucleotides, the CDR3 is TGCAGGCGGGGGTTGACAGATACGCAGTATTTT. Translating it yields CRRGLTDTQYF.

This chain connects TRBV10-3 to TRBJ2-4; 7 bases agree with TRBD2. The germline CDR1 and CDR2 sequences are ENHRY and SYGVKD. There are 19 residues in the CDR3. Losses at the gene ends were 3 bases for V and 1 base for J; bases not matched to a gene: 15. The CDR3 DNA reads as TGTGCCATCAGTGACTCCCTTGCGGGAGATGCTTCGGCCAAAAACATTCAGTACTTC. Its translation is CAISDSLAGDASAKNIQYF.

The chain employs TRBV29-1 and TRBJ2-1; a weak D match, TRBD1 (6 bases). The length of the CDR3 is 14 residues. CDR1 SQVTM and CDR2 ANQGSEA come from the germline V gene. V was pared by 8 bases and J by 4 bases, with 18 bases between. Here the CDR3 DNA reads TGCAGCCAAGATGCGGCAGGGGAGTACAATGAGCAGTTCTTC. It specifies CSQDAAGEYNEQFF.

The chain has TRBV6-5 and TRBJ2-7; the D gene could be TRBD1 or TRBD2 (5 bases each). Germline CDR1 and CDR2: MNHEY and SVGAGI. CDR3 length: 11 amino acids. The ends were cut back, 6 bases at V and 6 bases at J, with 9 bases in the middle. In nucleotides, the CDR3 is TGTGCCAGCAGCCGGGGCGTCGAGCAGTACTTC. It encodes CASSRGVEQYF.

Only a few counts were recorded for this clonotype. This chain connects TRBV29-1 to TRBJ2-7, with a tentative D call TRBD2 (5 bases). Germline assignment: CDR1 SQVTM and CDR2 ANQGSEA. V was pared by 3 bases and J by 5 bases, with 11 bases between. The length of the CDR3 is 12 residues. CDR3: CSVEAAADEQYF. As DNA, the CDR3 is TGCAGCGTTGAGGCGGCAGCGGACGAGCAGTACTTC.

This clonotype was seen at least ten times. This CDR3 is CASSLLTSGGPEQYF. DNA for the CDR3: TGTGCCAGCAGTTTATTGACCTCGGGGGGACCCGAGCAGTACTTC. The V and J genes are TRBV28 and TRBJ2-7; 7 positions match TRBD2. The CDR3 contains 15 residues. The ends lost 1 base at V and 6 bases at J; junction bases unmatched: 9. Germline assignment: CDR1 MDHEN and CDR2 SYDVKM.

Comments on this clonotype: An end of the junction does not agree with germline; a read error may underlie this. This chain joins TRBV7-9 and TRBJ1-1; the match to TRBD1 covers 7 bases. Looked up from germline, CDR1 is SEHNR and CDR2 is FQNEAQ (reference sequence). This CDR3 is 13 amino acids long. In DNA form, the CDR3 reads TGCGCCAGCAGCAAGGGGACAGCCACTGAAGCTCTCTTT. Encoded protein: CASSKGTATEALF.

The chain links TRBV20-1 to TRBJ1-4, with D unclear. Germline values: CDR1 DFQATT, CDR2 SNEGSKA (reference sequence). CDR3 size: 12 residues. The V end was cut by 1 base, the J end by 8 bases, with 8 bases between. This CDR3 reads CSARGVGEKLFF. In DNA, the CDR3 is TGCAGTGCTAGAGGGGTTGGCGAAAAACTGTTTTTT.

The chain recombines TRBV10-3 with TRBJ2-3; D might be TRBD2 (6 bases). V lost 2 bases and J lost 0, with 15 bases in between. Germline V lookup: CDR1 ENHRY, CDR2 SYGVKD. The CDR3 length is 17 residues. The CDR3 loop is CAISEGSSGTSTDTQYF. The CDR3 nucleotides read TGTGCCATCAGTGAGGGTTCGTCCGGGACTAGCACAGATACGCAGTATTTT.